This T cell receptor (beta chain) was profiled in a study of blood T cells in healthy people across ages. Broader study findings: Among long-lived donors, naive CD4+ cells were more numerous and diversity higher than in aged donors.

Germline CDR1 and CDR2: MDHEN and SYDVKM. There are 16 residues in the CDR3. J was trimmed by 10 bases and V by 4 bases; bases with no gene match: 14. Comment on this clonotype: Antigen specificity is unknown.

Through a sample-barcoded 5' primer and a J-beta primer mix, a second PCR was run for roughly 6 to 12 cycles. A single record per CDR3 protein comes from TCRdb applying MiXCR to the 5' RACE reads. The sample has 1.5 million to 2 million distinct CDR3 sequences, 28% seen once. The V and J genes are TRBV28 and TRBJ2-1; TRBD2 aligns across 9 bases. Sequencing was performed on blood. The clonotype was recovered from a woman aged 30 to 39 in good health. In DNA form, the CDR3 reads TGTGCCAGCAGTTCCCTTAGCGGGGGCCATAACGGGGAGCAGTTCTTC. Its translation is CASSSLSGGHNGEQFF.